This T cell receptor beta chain came from a study of blood T cell repertoires in COVID-19. Study summary: Samples taken during acute and convalescent COVID-19 were collected in the United States, Italy and Spain. Sources were T cells, B-cell-depleted T cells, or PBMCs; the material itself was cDNA or gDNA.

This clone turned up a few times. The CDR3 contains 14 residues. V was clipped by 3 bases and J by 4 bases, with 12 bases between them. Germline V lookup: CDR1 MNHNS, CDR2 SASEGT. Original processing methods: Amplified reference gene primers provided the basis for estimating nucleated cell counts. The assay was immunoSEQ multiplex PCR, and TCRdb's table has in-frame clones only and misses some. V and J calls and clone size are as listed in that table; D and trimming were resolved from the DNA. The table has 30,000 to 40,000 clones, 75% to 85% seen once; the top ten hold about an eighth. The sample was peripheral blood. This clonotype was sampled from a woman between 70 and 85 years old with acute or convalescent COVID-19. This chain links TRBV6-1 with TRBJ1-2; tentatively, D is TRBD1 (5 bases). The CDR3, as DNA: TGTGCCAGCAGTGATCCAGGGAGGTCCTATGGCTACACCTTC. It encodes CASSDPGRSYGYTF.